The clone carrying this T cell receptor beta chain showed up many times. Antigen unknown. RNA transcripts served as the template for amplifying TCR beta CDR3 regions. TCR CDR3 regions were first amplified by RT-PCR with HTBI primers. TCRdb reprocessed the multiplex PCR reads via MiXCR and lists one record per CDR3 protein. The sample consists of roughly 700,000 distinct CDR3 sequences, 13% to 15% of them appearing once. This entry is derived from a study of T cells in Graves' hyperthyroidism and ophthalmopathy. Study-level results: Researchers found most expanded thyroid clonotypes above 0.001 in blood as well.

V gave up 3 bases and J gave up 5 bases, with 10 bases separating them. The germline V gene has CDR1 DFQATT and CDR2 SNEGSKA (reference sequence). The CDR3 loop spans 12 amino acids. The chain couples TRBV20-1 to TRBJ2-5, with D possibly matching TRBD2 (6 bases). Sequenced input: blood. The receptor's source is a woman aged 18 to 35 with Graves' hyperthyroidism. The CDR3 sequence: CSASGREETQYF. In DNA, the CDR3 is TGCAGTGCTAGCGGGAGAGAGGAGACCCAGTACTTC.